This T cell receptor (beta chain) comes out of a study of Ad26.COV2.S vaccination and SARS-CoV-2 variants. Whole-study findings and limits: The authors reported substantial breadth in spike-specific CD8+ and CD4+ T cell responses after vaccination. There was a possibility that the TCR breadth and depth analyses underestimated total T cell responses. Greater spike-specific TCR breadth was seen in vaccine recipients than in placebo recipients. It was found that vaccine and placebo recipients had similar non-spike TCR breadth.

This clone was recorded only once. Antigen: not known. Profiling relied on immunoSEQ multiplex PCR, and the TCRdb table lists in-frame clones only, not all of them. Of approximately 400,000 clones in the sample, about 91% were seen once. This TCR derives from a human donor who had recovered from COVID-19. The source material was peripheral blood, sampled after recovery from COVID-19.

The CDR3 coding sequence is TGTGCCAGTAGTATACCCCGGGCCATAGCGGGGAGAGCCAATGAGCAGTTCTTC. As protein: CASSIPRAIAGRANEQFF. The V call is TRBV19, the J call TRBJ2-1, with TRBD2 matching over 8 bases. V trimming: 2 bases; J trimming: 6 bases; junction bases outside the gene matches: 15. From germline, CDR1 is LNHDA and CDR2 SQIVND (reference sequence). CDR3 size: 18 residues.